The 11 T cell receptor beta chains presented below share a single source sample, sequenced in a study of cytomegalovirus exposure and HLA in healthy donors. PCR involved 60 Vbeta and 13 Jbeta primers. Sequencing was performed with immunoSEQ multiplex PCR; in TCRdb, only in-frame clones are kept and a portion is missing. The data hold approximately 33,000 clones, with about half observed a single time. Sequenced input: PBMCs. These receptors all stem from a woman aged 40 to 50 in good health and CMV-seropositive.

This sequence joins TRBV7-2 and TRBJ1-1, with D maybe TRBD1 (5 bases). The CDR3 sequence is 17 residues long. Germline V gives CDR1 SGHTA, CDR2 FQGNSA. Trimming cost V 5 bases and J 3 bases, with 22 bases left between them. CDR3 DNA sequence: TGTGCCAGCAGCGGGCGACGCAACAGGTATATCGACACTGAAGCTTTCTTT. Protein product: CASSGRRNRYIDTEAFF. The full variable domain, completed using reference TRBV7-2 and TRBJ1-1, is GAGVSQSPSNKVTEKGKDVELRCDPISGHTALYWYRQSLGQGLEFLIYFQGNSAPDKSGLPSDRFSAERTGGSVSTLTIQRTQQEDSAVYLCASSGRRNRYIDTEAFFGQGTRLTVV.

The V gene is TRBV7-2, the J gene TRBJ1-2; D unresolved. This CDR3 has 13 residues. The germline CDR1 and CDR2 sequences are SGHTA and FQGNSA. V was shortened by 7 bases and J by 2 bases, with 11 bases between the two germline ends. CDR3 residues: CASTRDKNYGYTF. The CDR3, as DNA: TGTGCCAGCACCCGAGACAAGAACTATGGCTACACCTTC. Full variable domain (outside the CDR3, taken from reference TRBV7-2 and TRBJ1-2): GAGVSQSPSNKVTEKGKDVELRCDPISGHTALYWYRQSLGQGLEFLIYFQGNSAPDKSGLPSDRFSAERTGGSVSTLTIQRTQQEDSAVYLCASTRDKNYGYTFGSGTRLTVV.

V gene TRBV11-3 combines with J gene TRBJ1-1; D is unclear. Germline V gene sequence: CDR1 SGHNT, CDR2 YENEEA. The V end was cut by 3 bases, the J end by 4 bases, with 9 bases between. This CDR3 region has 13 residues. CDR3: CASSFTPGTEAFF. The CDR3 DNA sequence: TGTGCCAGCAGCTTCACGCCGGGCACTGAAGCTTTCTTT.

The CDR3 nucleotides read TGTGCCAGCAGACCATCCGACAGGGATGAGCAGTTCTTC. This codes for CASRPSDRDEQFF. The chain employs TRBV28 and TRBJ2-1; 7 positions match TRBD1. CDR3 length equals 13 residues. J lost 8 bases, V lost 6 bases, and 7 bases had no gene match. CDR1 is MDHEN and CDR2 is SYDVKM in the germline V gene.

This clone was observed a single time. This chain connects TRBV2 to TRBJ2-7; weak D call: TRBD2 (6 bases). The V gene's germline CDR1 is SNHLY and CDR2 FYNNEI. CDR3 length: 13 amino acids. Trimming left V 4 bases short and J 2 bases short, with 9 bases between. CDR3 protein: CASSGGATYEQYF. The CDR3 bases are TGTGCCAGCAGTGGCGGGGCCACCTACGAGCAGTACTTC.

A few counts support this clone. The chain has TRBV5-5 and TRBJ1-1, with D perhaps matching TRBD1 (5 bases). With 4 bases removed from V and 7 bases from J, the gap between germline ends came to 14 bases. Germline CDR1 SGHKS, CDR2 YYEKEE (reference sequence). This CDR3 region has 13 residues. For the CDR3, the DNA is TGTGCCAGCAGCATAGCAGAAACAGGTGAAGCTTTCTTT. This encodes CASSIAETGEAFF.

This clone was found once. CDR3 protein: CASSYSRGAPSYGYTF. The CDR3 DNA reads TGTGCCAGCAGTTACTCCAGGGGTGCCCCGTCCTATGGCTACACCTTC. The chain combines TRBV6-6 with TRBJ1-2; a possible D gene is TRBD1 (6 bases). Trimming took off 0 bases at V and 4 bases at J, with 15 bases between the two ends. The germline V gene encodes CDR1 MNHNY and CDR2 SVGAGI (reference sequence). The CDR3 extends over 16 amino acids.

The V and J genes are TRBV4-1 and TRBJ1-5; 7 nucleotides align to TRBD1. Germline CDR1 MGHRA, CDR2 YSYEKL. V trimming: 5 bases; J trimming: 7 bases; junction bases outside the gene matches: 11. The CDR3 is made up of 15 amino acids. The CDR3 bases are TGCGCCAGCAGCTTACAGGACAGGTCGGGACAGCCCCAGCATTTT. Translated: CASSLQDRSGQPQHF.

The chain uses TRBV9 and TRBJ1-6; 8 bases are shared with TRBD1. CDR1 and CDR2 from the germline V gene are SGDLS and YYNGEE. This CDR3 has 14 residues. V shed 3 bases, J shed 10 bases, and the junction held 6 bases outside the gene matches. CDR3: CASSGTGNDSPLHF. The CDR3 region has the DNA TGTGCCAGCAGCGGGACAGGGAACGACTCACCCCTCCACTTT.

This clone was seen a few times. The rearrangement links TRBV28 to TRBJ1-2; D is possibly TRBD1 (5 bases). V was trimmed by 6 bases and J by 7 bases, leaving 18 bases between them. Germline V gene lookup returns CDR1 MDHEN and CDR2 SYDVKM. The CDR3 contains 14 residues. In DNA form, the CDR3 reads TGTGCCAGCAGCTTAACAGGTAGACCCGGTGGCTACACCTTC. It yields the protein CASSLTGRPGGYTF.

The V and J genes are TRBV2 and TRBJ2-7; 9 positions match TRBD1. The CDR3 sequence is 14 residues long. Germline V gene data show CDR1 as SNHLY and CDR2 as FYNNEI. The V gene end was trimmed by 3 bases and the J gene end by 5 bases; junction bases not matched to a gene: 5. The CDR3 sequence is CASSDNRGPNEQYF. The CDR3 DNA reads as TGTGCCAGCAGTGACAACAGGGGGCCCAACGAGCAGTACTTC.